This is a list of T cell receptor beta chains from one sample in a study of blood T cells in healthy people across ages. TCRdb independently ran MiXCR on the 5' RACE reads; one entry per CDR3 protein. The sample lists 850,000 to 1,100,000 distinct CDR3 sequences; under 40% were seen once. Sequencing used blood. These receptors were collected from a man in his late teens or twenties in good health. The CDR3 runs from the conserved cysteine through the conserved F or W. D genes are given only for firm matches. Part of the rows lack a size; the others show once, few, many or a class for expanded clones.

d_call: .
v_call: TRBV7-2
j_call: TRBJ1-2
clone_size: .
cdr3_nt: TGTGCCAGCAGCCCCTCGTCCCGGGGGCGGGTTAACTATGGCTACACCTTC
cdr3_aa: CASSPSSRGRVNYGYTF

d_call: .
v_call: TRBV20-1
j_call: TRBJ2-1
clone_size: .
cdr3_nt: TGCAGTGCTAGAGACTTACTAGCTTCCTACAATGAGCAGTTCTTC
cdr3_aa: CSARDLLASYNEQFF

d_call: .
v_call: TRBV6-5
j_call: TRBJ2-1
clone_size: .
cdr3_nt: TGTGCCAGCAGCTCTAGCTCCCGCTATACTGGCGGTGAGCAGTTCTTC
cdr3_aa: CASSSSSRYTGGEQFF

d_call: .
v_call: TRBV29-1
j_call: TRBJ1-1
clone_size: few
cdr3_nt: TGCAGCGTTCCTCACGAGTCGGGAATGAGCAGTTATTTCTTT
cdr3_aa: CSVPHESGMSSYFF

d_call: TRBD1
v_call: TRBV10-3
j_call: TRBJ1-2
clone_size: few
cdr3_nt: TGTGCCATCAGGACAGGGGGTGATGGCTACACCTTC
cdr3_aa: CAIRTGGDGYTF

d_call: .
v_call: TRBV3-1
j_call: TRBJ1-5
clone_size: .
cdr3_nt: TGTGCCAGCAGCCAAGCCTCGGCAGCTAATCAGCCCCAGCATTTT
cdr3_aa: CASSQASAANQPQHF

d_call: .
v_call: TRBV30
j_call: TRBJ1-1
clone_size: once
cdr3_nt: TGTGCCTGGAGTGACAGCTTTGTGAACACTGAAGCTTTCTTT
cdr3_aa: CAWSDSFVNTEAFF

d_call: .
v_call: TRBV27
j_call: TRBJ2-4
clone_size: .
cdr3_nt: TGTGCCAGCAGCCCATCGACAGTCCTAGCCAAAAACATTCAGTACTTC
cdr3_aa: CASSPSTVLAKNIQYF

d_call: TRBD1
v_call: TRBV20-1
j_call: TRBJ2-1
clone_size: .
cdr3_nt: TGCAGTGCTGGAGACAGGGGGCGTGAGCAGTTCTTC
cdr3_aa: CSAGDRGREQFF

d_call: TRBD1
v_call: TRBV27
j_call: TRBJ1-2
clone_size: .
cdr3_nt: TGTGCCAGCAGTTTTTCCGTAACAGGGGGAAACTATGGCTACACCTTC
cdr3_aa: CASSFSVTGGNYGYTF

d_call: .
v_call: TRBV7-9
j_call: TRBJ2-1
clone_size: .
cdr3_nt: TGTGCCAGCAGCTTAAGCGCGCTGGCGGCCACAACCAATGAGCAGTTCTTC
cdr3_aa: CASSLSALAATTNEQFF